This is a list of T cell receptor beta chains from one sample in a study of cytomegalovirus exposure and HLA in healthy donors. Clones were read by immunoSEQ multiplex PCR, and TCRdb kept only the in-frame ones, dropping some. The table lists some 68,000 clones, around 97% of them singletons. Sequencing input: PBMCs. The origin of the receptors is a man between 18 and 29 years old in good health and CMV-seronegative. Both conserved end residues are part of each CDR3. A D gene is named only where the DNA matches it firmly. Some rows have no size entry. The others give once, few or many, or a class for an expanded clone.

CDR3: CASSSLLDRANTEAFF; DNA: TGTGCCAGCAGTTCCCTCCTCGACAGAGCGAACACTGAAGCTTTCTTT; V: TRBV27; D: NA; J: TRBJ1-1; size: once
CDR3: CASSIDSRPGNEKLFF; DNA: TGTGCCAGTAGTATAGATTCGAGGCCTGGGAATGAAAAACTGTTTTTT; V: TRBV19; D: NA; J: TRBJ1-4; size: NA
CDR3: CASRREGEIKKLFF; DNA: TGTGCCAGTAGACGGGAGGGGGAAATCAAAAAACTGTTTTTT; V: TRBV19; D: NA; J: TRBJ1-4; size: once
CDR3: CASSLGTATNEQYF; DNA: TGTGCCAGCAGTTTAGGGACAGCGACGAACGAGCAGTACTTC; V: TRBV27; D: TRBD1; J: TRBJ2-7; size: NA
CDR3: CASRHTGAPEAFF; DNA: TGCGCCAGCAGGCATACAGGGGCCCCTGAAGCTTTCTTT; V: TRBV5-1; D: TRBD1; J: TRBJ1-1; size: NA
CDR3: CASSLRGSNQPQHF; DNA: TGTGCCAGCAGCTTACGGGGTAGCAATCAGCCCCAGCATTTT; V: TRBV7-2; D: NA; J: TRBJ1-5; size: NA
CDR3: CASSLSGASNSPLHF; DNA: TGTGCCAGCAGTTTATCGGGGGCGAGTAATTCACCCCTCCACTTT; V: TRBV27; D: NA; J: TRBJ1-6; size: NA
CDR3: CASSQGGHLNEQFF; DNA: TGTGCCAGCAGCCAAGGGGGACATCTTAATGAGCAGTTCTTC; V: TRBV14; D: NA; J: TRBJ2-1; size: NA
CDR3: CASSEGTQGFEQYF; DNA: TGTGCCAGCAGTGAAGGGACTCAGGGGTTCGAGCAGTACTTC; V: TRBV2; D: NA; J: TRBJ2-7; size: NA
CDR3: CASSFRGRSGYTF; DNA: TGTGCCAGCAGCTTCAGGGGGCGGTCTGGCTACACCTTC; V: TRBV7-9; D: TRBD1; J: TRBJ1-2; size: NA
CDR3: CASSQFASYEQYF; DNA: TGTGCCAGCAGCCAATTTGCGTCCTACGAGCAGTACTTC; V: TRBV14; D: NA; J: TRBJ2-7; size: NA
CDR3: CASSPHQGTLNTEAFF; DNA: TGTGCCAGCAGTCCCCACCAGGGTACCTTGAACACTGAAGCTTTCTTT; V: TRBV2; D: NA; J: TRBJ1-1; size: NA
CDR3: CASSLNYGYTF; DNA: TGTGCCAGCAGTCTGAACTATGGCTACACCTTC; V: TRBV28; D: NA; J: TRBJ1-2; size: NA
CDR3: CASSLGGEKIWDIQYF; DNA: TGCGCCAGCAGCTTGGGGGGAGAGAAAATCTGGGACATTCAGTACTTC; V: TRBV5-1; D: NA; J: TRBJ2-4; size: NA
CDR3: CASSLQVSGANVLTF; DNA: TGTGCCAGCAGTTTACAGGTCTCTGGGGCCAACGTCCTGACTTTC; V: TRBV28; D: NA; J: TRBJ2-6; size: few
CDR3: CASSVDRDLNTEAFF; DNA: TGTGCCAGCAGTGTCGACAGGGACTTGAACACTGAAGCTTTCTTT; V: TRBV28; D: TRBD1; J: TRBJ1-1; size: NA
CDR3: CASSNDGRYGYTF; DNA: TGTGCCAGTAGTAACGATGGGAGATATGGCTACACCTTC; V: TRBV19; D: NA; J: TRBJ1-2; size: NA